Presented here are 19 T cell receptor beta chains from one specimen sequenced in a study of shared clonotypes between healthy human individuals. This table comes from immunoSEQ multiplex PCR, and its TCRdb copy is limited to in-frame clones, with some not included. The top ten clones hold around 1.8% of a sample with about 710,000 clones, around 73% of them seen once. The sample consisted of memory CD4+ T cells sorted from blood. Subset given: CD45RA-negative fraction. All receptors come from a woman aged 30 to 39 in good health.

The chain couples TRBV21-1 to TRBJ2-7; TRBD1 is the table's D call and was not checked against the DNA. TRBV21-1 is flagged as a pseudogene. The CDR3 totals 13 residues. The DNA of the CDR3 is TGTGCCAGCAGGGACAGGGCTATTCACGAGCAGTACTTC. It codes for CASRDRAIHEQYF.

The chain combines TRBV10-1 with TRBJ1-2; D is ambiguous. Germline loops: CDR1 WNHNN, CDR2 SYGVQD (reference sequence). V dropped 4 bases and J dropped 6 bases, with 12 bases sitting between them. This CDR3 region has 13 residues. For the CDR3, the DNA is TGCGCCAGCAGTGCTCAGTCCCACGATGGCTACACCTTC. Amino acid sequence: CASSAQSHDGYTF.

This clone was found many times. The chain uses TRBV5-1 and TRBJ2-7, with 11 nucleotides matching TRBD2. V shed 7 bases and J 2 bases; nucleotides not matched to a gene: 2. CDR1 is SGHRS and CDR2 is YFSETQ in the germline V gene. The CDR3 spans 13 residues. Written as DNA, the CDR3 is TGCGCCAGCGCGACTAGCGGGACCTACGAGCAGTACTTC. Its protein is CASATSGTYEQYF. The variable domain in full, completed from reference TRBV5-1 and TRBJ2-7, reads KAGVTQTPRYLIKTRGQQVTLSCSPISGHRSVSWYQQTPGQGLQFLFEYFSETQRNKGNFPGRFSGRQFSNSRSEMNVSTLELGDSALYLCASATSGTYEQYFGPGTRLTVT.

This chain links TRBV4-2 with TRBJ2-3; 8 bases map to TRBD1. The junction had 14 bases not matched to a gene; V was cut back by 4 bases and J by 8 bases. Germline CDR1 reads LGHNA; CDR2 reads YNFKEQ. The CDR3 consists of 16 residues. The CDR3 loop reads CASSREAGTGFGTQYF. Here the CDR3 DNA reads TGTGCCAGCAGCCGAGAGGCCGGGACAGGCTTTGGTACGCAGTATTTT.

Remarks on this clone: This may arise from a read error, as a much more abundant clone is one base away. The same CDR3 is also encoded by other DNA sequences in this sample. The chain has TRBV9 and TRBJ2-3; the D gene is possibly TRBD1 (5 bases). V lost 3 bases and J 0 bases, leaving 17 bases between the germline ends. Germline CDR1 reads SGDLS; CDR2 reads YYNGEE. There are 17 residues in the CDR3. This CDR3 reads CASSARFGRDSTDTQYF. The CDR3 region has the DNA TGTGCCAGCAGCGCCAGATTCGGCAGGGATAGCACAGATACGCAGTATTTT.

About this clone itself: The identical CDR3 is also encoded by other nucleotide sequences in the sample. This chain joins TRBV2 and TRBJ2-3, with 13 bases aligning to TRBD2. Germline V lookup: CDR1 SNHLY, CDR2 FYNNEI. Trimming at V came to 4 bases and at J to 2 bases, leaving 3 bases not matched to a gene. The CDR3 consists of 16 residues. Here the CDR3 reads CASSVGLAGITDTQYF. The CDR3 nucleotides read TGTGCCAGCAGTGTGGGACTAGCGGGAATCACAGATACGCAGTATTTT.

The chain links TRBV10-2 to TRBJ1-5, with D tentatively TRBD1 (5 bases). The CDR3 is made up of 12 amino acids. The V end was cut by 6 bases, the J end by 7 bases, with 10 bases between. Per germline, CDR1 WSHSY and CDR2 SAAADI. CDR3: CASRQQDQPQHF. DNA for the CDR3: TGCGCCAGCAGACAACAGGACCAGCCCCAGCATTTT.

The V gene is TRBV7-2, the J gene TRBJ2-1; D perhaps matches TRBD2 (6 bases). The CDR3 totals 15 residues. The V gene lost 5 bases and the J gene lost 1 base, with 12 bases spanning the gap. CDR1 and CDR2 from the germline V gene are SGHTA and FQGNSA. CDR3 DNA sequence: TGTGCCAGCAGCCAAGACGGGAGTTCCTACAATGAGCAGTTCTTC. Its translation is CASSQDGSSYNEQFF.

The sample holds many counts of this clone. This rearrangement joins TRBV7-2 to TRBJ2-7; D may be TRBD1 or TRBD2 (5 bases each). The CDR3 is made up of 14 amino acids. Trimming stripped 4 bases from V and 7 bases from J, with 17 bases between. Germline V gene data show CDR1 as SGHTA and CDR2 as FQGNSA. The CDR3 loop is CASSSGPSGGEQYF. CDR3 in DNA: TGTGCCAGCAGCTCCGGGCCCTCTGGGGGAGAGCAGTACTTC. The variable domain in full, completed from reference TRBV7-2 and TRBJ2-7, reads GAGVSQSPSNKVTEKGKDVELRCDPISGHTALYWYRQSLGQGLEFLIYFQGNSAPDKSGLPSDRFSAERTGGSVSTLTIQRTQQEDSAVYLCASSSGPSGGEQYFGPGTRLTVT.

About this clone: A far bigger clonotype differs at one base, so this is likely a read error. This sequence joins TRBV6-1 and TRBJ2-3; the D gene is possibly TRBD1 (6 bases). The CDR3 has 14 residues. The V gene lost 4 bases and the J gene lost 4 bases, with 12 bases spanning the gap. The germline V gene has CDR1 MNHNS and CDR2 SASEGT. CDR3 protein: CASSGRTDPDTQYF. CDR3 in DNA: TGTGCCAGCAGTGGGAGGACAGATCCAGATACGCAGTATTTT.

The table lists this clone with a few counts. V usage is TRBV15 and J usage is TRBJ2-3; D gene unclear. Germline V gene lookup returns CDR1 LNHNV and CDR2 YYDKDF (reference sequence). This CDR3 spans 14 amino acids. Deletions cut 1 base from V and 6 bases from J, with 11 bases between. The CDR3 spells CATSRVGEYDTQYF. The CDR3, as DNA: TGTGCCACCAGCAGAGTTGGGGAATACGATACGCAGTATTTT. The variable domain in full, completed from reference TRBV15 and TRBJ2-3, reads DAMVIQNPRYQVTQFGKPVTLSCSQTLNHNVMYWYQQKSSQAPKLLFHYYDKDFNNEADTPDNFQSRRPNTSFCFLDIRSPGLGDTAMYLCATSRVGEYDTQYFGPGTRLTVL.

J is TRBJ1-2 and V is TRBV19; 11 nucleotides agree with TRBD1. The ends lost 5 bases at V and 7 bases at J; junction bases unmatched: 3. There are 13 residues in the CDR3. Germline CDR1 LNHDA, CDR2 SQIVND (reference sequence). DNA of the CDR3: TGTGCCAGTAGTGGACAGGGGGCTGGTGGCTACACCTTC. This translates into CASSGQGAGGYTF.

The chain recombines TRBV19 with TRBJ2-1; D remains unclear. CDR1 is LNHDA and CDR2 is SQIVND in the germline V gene (reference sequence). The CDR3 covers 16 residues. V lost 4 bases, J lost 7 bases, and 20 bases lay in between. The CDR3 protein is CASSTVGKKVGNEQFF. The CDR3 coding sequence is TGTGCCAGTAGTACGGTCGGAAAAAAGGTTGGTAATGAGCAGTTCTTC.

The gene calls are TRBV5-1 and TRBJ1-2; 7 bases fit TRBD1. CDR3 length: 16 residues. Trimming removed 5 bases from V and 1 base from J; junction bases left unmatched: 11. The germline V gene encodes CDR1 SGHRS and CDR2 YFSETQ. The CDR3 here is CASSPTGTAHNYGYTF. CDR3 sequence (DNA): TGCGCCAGCAGTCCCACCGGGACAGCTCATAACTATGGCTACACCTTC.

V usage is TRBV5-1 and J usage is TRBJ2-7, with D possibly being TRBD2 (8 bases). The germline gives CDR1 SGHRS, CDR2 YFSETQ. This CDR3 is built from 16 residues. The V and J ends lost 2 bases and 7 bases respectively, with 22 bases between them. The CDR3 is CASSFGHGRGLEEQYF. In nucleotides, the CDR3 is TGCGCCAGCAGCTTTGGGCACGGGAGGGGGCTTGAGGAGCAGTACTTC.

Notes on this clone: A much more abundant neighbour one base away suggests this may be a read error. The same CDR3 is also encoded by other DNA sequences in this sample. The chain joins TRBV28 to TRBJ1-5, with TRBD1 identical over 9 bases. CDR3 length equals 16 residues. The germline gives CDR1 MDHEN, CDR2 SYDVKM. For the CDR3, the DNA is TGTGCCAGCAGTGATTACGGGACAGGGACCAATCAGCCTCAGCATTTT. Translated, it gives CASSDYGTGTNQPQHF. Based on the CDR3 plus reference TRBV28 and TRBJ1-5, the full variable domain is DVKVTQSSRYLVKRTGEKVFLECVQDMDHENMFWYRQDPGLGLRLIYFSYDVKMKEKGDIPEGYSVSREKKERFSLILESASTNQTSMYLCASSDYGTGTNQPQHFGDGTRLSIL.

Remarks on this clone: This CDR3 is also generated by other DNA sequences in the sample. The genes are TRBV18 and TRBJ2-5, with D maybe TRBD2 (5 bases). The V gene lost 2 bases and the J gene lost 5 bases, with 6 bases spanning the gap. CDR1 and CDR2 from the germline V gene are KGHSH and LQKENI. This CDR3 has 12 amino acids. In DNA form, the CDR3 reads TGTGCCAGCTCACCATCGGGGGAGACCCAGTACTTC. Translation: CASSPSGETQYF. The whole variable domain, filled in from reference TRBV18 and TRBJ2-5, reads NAGVMQNPRHLVRRRGQEARLRCSPMKGHSHVYWYRQLPEEGLKFMVYLQKENIIDESGMPKERFSAEFPKEGPSILRIQQVVRGDSAAYFCASSPSGETQYFGPGTRLLVL.

This clone was detected only a few times. V and J are TRBV19 and TRBJ1-5; D is ambiguous. The CDR3 loop spans 10 amino acids. Germline V gene data show CDR1 as LNHDA and CDR2 as SQIVND (reference sequence). The V end lost 10 bases, the J end lost 7 bases, and 8 bases lay between the germline ends. The CDR3 is CATTRQPQHF. CDR3 in DNA: TGTGCCACGACGCGACAGCCCCAGCATTTT.

The chain carries TRBV7-8 and TRBJ2-7, with 8 positions matching TRBD2. CDR1 is SGHVS, CDR2 FQNEAQ, per germline. This CDR3 is 14 amino acids long. The junction had 10 bases not matched to a gene; V was cut back by 10 bases and J by 2 bases. The CDR3 region is CATQASGGPYEQYF. CDR3 in DNA: TGTGCCACCCAAGCCTCGGGAGGGCCCTACGAGCAGTACTTC.